This T cell receptor (beta chain) was recovered during a study of control samples from healthy donors and cancer patients. Only one count was recorded for this clone. TCRdb's table, derived via immunoSEQ multiplex PCR, lists solely in-frame clones and lacks some. The profile shows about 97,000 clones, just over 90% of them singletons. The V end was cut by 4 bases, the J end by 9 bases, with 14 bases between. In germline, CDR1 is SGDLS, CDR2 YYNGEE. The CDR3 covers 13 residues. Sequenced sample: blood. The chain links TRBV9 to TRBJ2-1, with D unresolved. This receptor was identified in a woman between 18 and 29 years old in good health. The CDR3 DNA reads TGTGCCAGCAGCCCCAATAAGCCGGGTGAGCAGTTCTTC. Translation gives CASSPNKPGEQFF.